This TCR beta chain is from a study of response to subunit inactivated influenza vaccine. With respect to this clonotype: Its antigen is not identified.

Germline-derived CDR1 and CDR2 are SGHVS and FNYEAQ. V was shortened by 5 bases and J by 3 bases, with 14 bases between the two germline ends. This CDR3 comprises 16 residues. General study results and limits: The authors put forward the suggestion that each seasonal influenza vaccination may bring in only a limited number of new T cells.

MiXCR, run by TCRdb on the RT-PCR reads, gives a single entry per CDR3 protein. The data contain roughly 630,000 distinct CDR3 sequences, around 15% of them seen just once; the ten biggest clones take up less than 9%. The TCR was taken from a man aged 50 or older who received an inactivated influenza vaccine. This specimen was PBMCs from blood, taken 14 days before vaccination. V usage is TRBV7-6 and J usage is TRBJ2-6, with D possibly called TRBD1 or TRBD2 (5 bases each). The CDR3 DNA reads as TGTGCCAGCAGCCAACAGTCGGGGCATGGGGCCAACGTCCTGACTTTC. This translates into CASSQQSGHGANVLTF.